A single sample gave rise to the 12 T cell receptor beta chains below, sequenced in a study of tumor-infiltrating lymphocytes in primary liver carcinoma. Both RNA and DNA were isolated together from roughly 20-30 mg of bulk tissue that had not been sorted. Total RNA (around 500 ng) served as template for TCR beta cDNA synthesis primed by a constant-region primer. ARM-PCR, slightly modified, supplied the TCR beta libraries through three nested multiplex PCR rounds. TRBV1-TRBV30 forward primers and a C-beta reverse primer were used in the first two PCR rounds, which each ran for approximately 10 cycles. TCRdb redid the calling of the multiplex PCR reads with MiXCR, one entry per CDR3 protein. The sample has around 37,000 distinct CDR3 sequences, more than 70% seen once. The source material was tumor-adjacent normal liver tissue. The source is a man between 35 and 55 years old with primary liver carcinoma and hepatitis B virus infection.

About this clonotype itself: A junction boundary mismatches the germline segment, possibly from a read error. The chain couples TRBV11-2 to TRBJ2-1, with TRBD1 matching 7 bases. Germline V gene sequence: CDR1 SGHAT, CDR2 FQNNGV. CDR3 size: 15 residues. CDR3 protein: CASSTPGQCFNEQSF. CDR3 in DNA: TGTGCCAGCAGTACTCCGGGACAGTGTTTCAATGAGCAGTCCTTC.

There are a few counts of this clonotype. The chain links TRBV11-2 to TRBJ1-4; unclear D gene. Germline loops: CDR1 SGHAT, CDR2 FQNNGV. The CDR3 is 14 residues long. V shed 6 bases and J shed 8 bases, with 16 bases lying between them. The CDR3 spells CASSRSGIGEKLFF. CDR3 in DNA: TGTGCCAGCAGTCGGTCGGGCATCGGGGAAAAACTGTTTTTT.

V usage is TRBV6-5 and J usage is TRBJ2-3; 12 nucleotides match TRBD2. The germline V gene has CDR1 MNHEY and CDR2 SVGAGI. V was pared by 9 bases and J by 12 bases, with 16 bases of the junction left unmatched. The CDR3 spans 15 residues. Here the CDR3 reads CASNPGLAGTGTQYF. As DNA, the CDR3 is TGTGCCAGTAATCCAGGACTAGCGGGAACAGGTACACAGTATTTT.

This clonotype came up once. At one end the junction does not follow the germline gene, possibly because of a read error. This chain links TRBV24-1 with TRBJ2-3, with TRBD1 matching 8 bases. The CDR3 covers 16 residues. Germline CDR1 and CDR2: KGHDR and SFDVKD. CDR3 sequence reads: CAISDGRTGNTDKQYF. In DNA form, the CDR3 reads TGTGCCATCAGTGATGGAAGGACAGGGAATACAGATAAGCAGTATTTT.

To note about this clonotype: A junction boundary mismatches the germline segment, possibly from a read error. The chain is built from TRBV6-1 and TRBJ1-2; D is undetermined. The CDR3 is 15 amino acids. Germline lookup yields CDR1 MNHNS and CDR2 SASEGT. The CDR3 region is CASSDLTRSNYGYTF. The DNA of the CDR3 is TGCGCCAGCAGTGACTTGACAAGATCTAACTATGGCTACACCTTC.

This clonotype was found once. An end of the junction differs from the germline gene, which may be a read error. This rearrangement joins TRBV12-3 or TRBV12-4 to TRBJ2-2; 8 positions agree with TRBD1. This CDR3 region has 14 residues. The CDR3, as DNA: TGTGCCAGCAACCCGACAGGGGTGGTCGGGGAGTTGTTTTTT. Protein sequence: CASNPTGVVGELFF.

This clonotype was recorded once. The J gene is TRBJ2-7, the V gene TRBV10-3, with a possible D match to TRBD2 (6 bases). V lost 1 base to trimming and J lost 7 bases, with 20 bases between them. The CDR3 has 16 residues. The germline gives CDR1 ENHRY, CDR2 SYGVKD. The CDR3 coding sequence is TGTGCCATCAGTGAGTGGCTAGAGGGAGGCGCGGCGGAGCAGTACTTC. The encoded protein is CAISEWLEGGAAEQYF.

On this clonotype itself: The final CDR3 position lacks the conserved phenylalanine or tryptophan, pointing to a likely read error. The chain uses TRBV6-5 and TRBJ2-7, with D unresolved. The CDR3 runs to 17 residues. Germline V gives CDR1 MNHEY, CDR2 SVGAGI. CDR3 DNA sequence: TGTGTCAGCAGTCCCAATTCTTTGGCCAAGCCCACCTACGAGCAGTACTTA. Translation: CVSSPNSLAKPTYEQYL.

Worth noting for this clonotype: The junction does not match germline at one end; this may be a read error. This chain uses TRBV6-5 with TRBJ1-5, with D perhaps TRBD1 (5 bases). Germline assignment: CDR1 MNHEY and CDR2 SVGAGI. The CDR3 runs 15 residues. The CDR3 is CTSRTLREGNQPQHF. The DNA for the CDR3 is TGTACCAGTAGAACCCTCAGGGAGGGCAATCAGCCCCAGCATTTT.

Comments on this clonotype: A much larger clone is a single base away; this may be a read error. As the CDR3 is not closed by the conserved phenylalanine or tryptophan, this likely results from a read error. The V and J genes are TRBV29-1 and TRBJ2-3, with unresolved D. The V and J ends lost 4 bases and 0 bases respectively, with 2 bases between them. In germline, CDR1 is SQVTM, CDR2 ANQGSEA. The CDR3 contains 11 residues. CDR3: CSVGSTDTQYS. The CDR3 DNA reads as TGCAGCGTTGGCAGCACAGATACGCAGTATTCT.

Concerning this clonotype: One end of the junction varies from germline; a read error may be responsible. The V and J genes are TRBV29-1 and TRBJ2-7; the D gene could be TRBD1 or TRBD2 (5 bases each). Germline CDR1 is SQVTM and CDR2 is ANQGSEA. The CDR3 spans 16 residues. CDR3 sequence (DNA): TGCAGTGCCATGACAACTGGGACCGGCACTCCCTGCGAGCAGTGCTTC. Translated: CSAMTTGTGTPCEQCF.

The chain has TRBV20-1 and TRBJ2-1; D tentatively reads TRBD1 or TRBD2 (6 bases each). The germline V and J ends were trimmed by 2 bases and 0 bases, with 14 bases remaining between them. The CDR3 is made up of 16 amino acids. Germline V gene data show CDR1 as DFQATT and CDR2 as SNEGSKA (reference sequence). The CDR3 DNA reads as TGCAGTGCTAGACCCGCGGGACATAGCTCCTACAATGAGCAGTTCTTC. The encoded protein is CSARPAGHSSYNEQFF.